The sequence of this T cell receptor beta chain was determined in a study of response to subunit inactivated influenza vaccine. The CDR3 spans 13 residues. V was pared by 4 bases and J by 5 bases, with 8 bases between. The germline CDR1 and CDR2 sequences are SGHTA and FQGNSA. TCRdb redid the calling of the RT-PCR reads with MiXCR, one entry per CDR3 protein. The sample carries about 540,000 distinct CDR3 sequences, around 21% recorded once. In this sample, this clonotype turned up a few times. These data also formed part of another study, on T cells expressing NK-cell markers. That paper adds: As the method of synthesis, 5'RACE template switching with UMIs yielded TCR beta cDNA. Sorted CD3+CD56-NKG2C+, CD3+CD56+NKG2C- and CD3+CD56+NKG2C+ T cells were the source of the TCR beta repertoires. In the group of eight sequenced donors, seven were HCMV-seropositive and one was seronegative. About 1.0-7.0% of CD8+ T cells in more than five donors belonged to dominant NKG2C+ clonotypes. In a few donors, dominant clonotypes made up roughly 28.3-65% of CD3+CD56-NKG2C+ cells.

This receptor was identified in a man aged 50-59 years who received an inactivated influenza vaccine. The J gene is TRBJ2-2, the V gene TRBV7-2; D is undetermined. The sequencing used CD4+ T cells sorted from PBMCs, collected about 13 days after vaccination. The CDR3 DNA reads TGTGCCAGCAGCTCCCAGGCGACCGGGGAGCTGTTTTTT. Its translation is CASSSQATGELFF.